This TCR beta chain was sequenced for a study of CD8 T cells in Susac syndrome (dated by TCRdb to about 2019). Background on the whole study: Among the sequenced Susac syndrome patients, about six had clinically active disease and about eight were in clinical remission. Clonality of the CD8+ T cell repertoire was compared between over 10 healthy donors, about 14 Susac syndrome patients and 15 multiple sclerosis patients. At the time of blood withdrawal, Susac syndrome patients were either therapy-naive, taking corticosteroids (with some also receiving IVIg), or on IVIg alone. Whether CD8+ T cell activation and differentiation in Susac syndrome was antigen driven was tested using repertoire sequencing. Overall results and qualifications from the work: CD8+ repertoires in Susac syndrome showed clonal expansion, which was highest in CD8+ TEMRA cells and was greater in clinically active patients than in remitting patients. The number of individuals in the TCR sequencing and HLA analysis was recognized as being relatively small. In the total CD8+ and CD8+ TEMRA repertoires, sixteen and five Susac-specific public clones, respectively, were identified.

RNA was extracted using the RNeasy kit, and about 0.5 to 1 ug of the RNA was reverse transcribed with random hexamers. The immunoSEQ multiplex PCR assay, which covers 54 Vbeta and 13 Jbeta segments, was used to amplify TCR beta CDR3 regions. To correct PCR amplification bias, a synthetic template baseline was used for both primer optimization and computational correction. The paper's data handling went like this. Reads were annotated to V, D and J genes according to IMGT and were analyzed with immunoSEQ Analyzer, with only productive sequences retained. Clonality was computed as one minus Shannon entropy normalized by log2 of the number of productive unique sequences. For each patient and control, public and private clones were evaluated among the 100 most prevalent clones. Susac-specific clones were defined as absent from healthy and MS cohorts, some 1,000 published viral clones and other ImmuneACCESS disease sequences. The public reads were quality trimmed at Q25 with fastp and then assembled into clones with MiXCR by TCRdb, keeping productive beta chains. A single entry per CDR3 protein holds the most common genes and DNA from its merged rows. The V and J calls, along with clone size, are taken from TCRdb and not from the paper's own processing. This sample holds about 90,000 distinct CDR3 sequences; 95% to 97% were observed only once. In total, the top ten clones hold around 0.62% of the sample.

The germline V gene (reference sequence) yields GTSNPN for CDR1 and SVGIG for CDR2. Germline trimming amounts to 0 bases on V and 0 bases on J, with 15 as the count of junction bases outside the gene matches. From cysteine to phenylalanine, the CDR3 is 20 amino acids long. The entry retains the CDR3 DNA only, 60 bases that are in frame from base 1. Peripheral blood CD8+ and CD4+ T cells from healthy donors, Susac syndrome patients and multiple sclerosis patients were profiled using high-throughput TCR beta sequencing. Susac syndrome patients met recently defined diagnostic criteria for definite or probable disease. Bulk CD8+ and CD4+ T cells were purified by magnetic negative isolation, whereas CD8+ TEMRA cells were enriched by FACS. Blood was drawn into EDTA tubes, processed within 24 hours, and PBMCs were isolated by density gradient centrifugation. PBMCs intended for TCR sequencing were cryopreserved in liquid nitrogen and thawed later in a water bath at 37 degrees C. Purity of sorted or isolated CD4+, CD8+ and CD8+ TEMRA cells was at least 90%.

Comment on this clonotype: Its antigen is still unknown. No clone much larger than this one lies a single base away; base qualities are absent.

The receptor was derived from a human donor with Susac syndrome. Specimen: CD8+ T cells from PBMCs. The chain couples TRBV30 to TRBJ2-1; 9 bases in the junction line up with TRBD2. CDR3 region: CAWSVLRPAGGSSSYNEQFF. The DNA sequence is TGTGCCTGGAGTGTCCTTCGGCCAGCGGGGGGATCGAGCTCCTACAATGAGCAGTTCTTC. Here the CDR3 is joined to the reference TRBV30 and TRBJ2-1 genes, and the full variable domain is: SQTIHQWPATLVQPVGSPLSLECTVEGTSNPNLYWYRQAAGRGLQLLFYSVGIGQISSEVPQNLSASRPQDRQFILSSKKLLLSDSGFYLCAWSVLRPAGGSSSYNEQFFGPGTRLTVL.